A single sample gave rise to the 22 T cell receptor beta chains below, sequenced in a study of neoadjuvant anti-PD-1 for oral cavity cancer. Using immunoSEQ multiplex PCR, the repertoire was profiled, and TCRdb retains in-frame clones only, with some absent. The table lists more than 13,000 clones, 60% to 85% of them singletons. This sample's time point: after neoadjuvant nivolumab, at surgical resection. The material was PBMCs, obtained after nivolumab (anti-PD-1) treatment. The source is a person aged 35 to 85 with oral cavity squamous cell carcinoma.

This chain connects TRBV7-9 to TRBJ2-5, with D maybe TRBD1 (5 bases). The CDR3 is 14 amino acids. Trimming left V 1 base short and J 5 bases short, with 11 bases between. Looked up from germline, CDR1 is SEHNR and CDR2 is FQNEAQ (reference sequence). The CDR3 sequence: CASSLEGRAETQYF. In DNA form, the CDR3 reads TGTGCCAGCAGCTTAGAGGGCAGGGCGGAGACCCAGTACTTC.

CDR3 amino acids: CASSQDYNQPQHF. The CDR3 DNA reads as TGTGCCAGCAGCCAAGATTACAATCAGCCCCAGCATTTT. The gene calls are TRBV14 and TRBJ1-5; D is undetermined. The germline CDR1 and CDR2 sequences are SGHDN and FVKESK. Trimming removed 0 bases from V and 3 bases from J, with 3 bases in between. CDR3 length equals 13 residues.

DNA for the CDR3: TGTGCCAGCAGTGGACTAGGGAGAGGGACCCAGTACTTC. Translation: CASSGLGRGTQYF. The J gene is TRBJ2-5, the V gene TRBV2, with D perhaps TRBD2 (6 bases). Per germline, CDR1 SNHLY and CDR2 FYNNEI. CDR3 size: 13 residues. V dropped 4 bases and J dropped 7 bases, with 13 bases sitting between them.

This clone has a single count. The chain links TRBV5-6 to TRBJ2-7; weak D call: TRBD2 (5 bases). The CDR3 extends over 15 amino acids. The germline V and J ends were trimmed by 4 bases and 4 bases, with 18 bases remaining between them. CDR1 is SGHDT, CDR2 YYEEEE, per germline. CDR3 nucleotides: TGTGCCAGCAGCGAATGGAGGTTCCAGGTTTACGAGCAGTACTTC. As protein: CASSEWRFQVYEQYF.

This clone was counted only a few times. The chain combines TRBV19 with TRBJ1-1; TRBD1 matches at 7 bases. The CDR3 extends over 14 amino acids. V was pared by 4 bases and J by 2 bases, with 4 bases of the junction left unmatched. The germline gives CDR1 LNHDA, CDR2 SQIVND (reference sequence). The CDR3 here is CASSKRTGNTEAFF. The CDR3 DNA follows: TGTGCCAGTAGTAAGAGGACAGGCAACACTGAAGCTTTCTTT.

The chain employs TRBV30 and TRBJ2-5; 7 nucleotides align to TRBD2. J lost 7 bases, V lost 5 bases, and 16 bases had no gene match. The CDR3 extends over 15 amino acids. Germline-derived CDR1 and CDR2 are GTSNPN and SVGIG (reference sequence). CDR3 region: CAWWASRVPGGTQYF. DNA of the CDR3: TGTGCCTGGTGGGCCTCGCGGGTGCCGGGGGGGACCCAGTACTTC. Looking up the rest from reference TRBV30 and TRBJ2-5 gives the full variable domain: SQTIHQWPATLVQPVGSPLSLECTVEGTSNPNLYWYRQAAGRGLQLLFYSVGIGQISSEVPQNLSASRPQDRQFILSSKKLLLSDSGFYLCAWWASRVPGGTQYFGPGTRLLVL.

The chain combines TRBV5-1 with TRBJ2-1; 14 nucleotides align to TRBD2. Germline values: CDR1 SGHRS, CDR2 YFSETQ. The CDR3 is 16 residues long. The trim removed 7 bases at V and 7 bases at J, leaving 10 bases unmatched. The CDR3 DNA reads as TGCGCCAGCCGTCTTTCGGGACTAGCGGGGGTGAATGAGCAGTTCTTC. Its translation: CASRLSGLAGVNEQFF.

This clone showed up just a few times. The rearrangement joins TRBV4-2 to TRBJ2-1, with D possibly being TRBD2 (6 bases). The germline CDR1 and CDR2 sequences are LGHNA and YNFKEQ. The CDR3 is 16 residues long. Trimming took 5 bases from V and 0 from J, leaving 14 bases between them. The CDR3 region has the DNA TGTGCCAGCAGCAACTGGGCGGGGAGCTCCTACAATGAGCAGTTCTTC. It translates to CASSNWAGSSYNEQFF.

The chain links TRBV30 to TRBJ1-6; D not resolved. This CDR3 comprises 12 residues. Germline lookup yields CDR1 GTSNPN and CDR2 SVGIG (reference sequence). V gave up 0 bases and J gave up 10 bases, with 7 bases separating them. Here the CDR3 DNA reads TGTGCCTGGAGTGTTGTCAAATCACCCCTCCACTTT. Translated, it gives CAWSVVKSPLHF.

The chain combines TRBV2 with TRBJ2-2, with 9 bases lining up with TRBD2. Germline lookup yields CDR1 SNHLY and CDR2 FYNNEI. This CDR3 spans 14 amino acids. Trimming took 9 bases from V and 4 from J; bases not matched to a gene: 6. This chain's CDR3 is CASAGGPSTGELFF. CDR3 coding DNA: TGTGCCAGTGCGGGAGGGCCGTCCACCGGGGAGCTGTTTTTT.

V usage is TRBV19 and J usage is TRBJ2-2; perhaps TRBD2 as D (7 bases). This CDR3 comprises 15 residues. From germline, CDR1 is LNHDA and CDR2 SQIVND (reference sequence). Trimming took off 7 bases at V and 3 bases at J, with 15 bases between the two ends. Here the CDR3 reads CASNERGAYTGELFF. As DNA, the CDR3 is TGTGCCAGTAACGAACGGGGGGCTTACACCGGGGAGCTGTTTTTT.

CDR3 in DNA: TGTGCCAGCAGCAAACAGGGGCTTCGGGGGGAAAAACTGTTTTTT. Translated, it gives CASSKQGLRGEKLFF. The chain combines TRBV14 with TRBJ1-4; 7 bases fit TRBD1. Trimming cost V 5 bases and J 8 bases; bases outside gene matches: 11. Germline V gene sequence: CDR1 SGHDN, CDR2 FVKESK. The CDR3 runs to 15 residues.

V is TRBV7-6 and J is TRBJ2-1; TRBD2 agrees at 11 bases. Germline-derived CDR1 and CDR2 are SGHVS and FNYEAQ. The CDR3 has 17 amino acids. Germline trimming cut 4 bases from V and 9 bases from J; bases unmatched to any gene: 14. DNA for the CDR3: TGTGCCAGCAGCTCACGAGGTAGCGGGAGGGCCTGGGGTGAGCAGTTCTTC. Its translation: CASSSRGSGRAWGEQFF.

J is TRBJ2-7 and V is TRBV4-1, with 8 bases fitting TRBD1. Trimming at V came to 2 bases and at J to 0 bases, leaving 6 bases not matched to a gene. Germline CDR1 reads MGHRA; CDR2 reads YSYEKL. The CDR3 length is 16 residues. The DNA of the CDR3 is TGCGCCAGCAGCCAATCCGGGACAGGCTACTCCTACGAGCAGTACTTC. Protein: CASSQSGTGYSYEQYF.

The chain combines TRBV5-8 with TRBJ1-5, with D perhaps matching TRBD1 (5 bases). The V and J ends lost 1 base and 4 bases respectively, with 12 bases between them. The CDR3 sequence is 15 residues long. CDR1 and CDR2 (germline): SGHTS, YDEGEE. CDR3: CASSLRGGGNQPQHF. As DNA, the CDR3 is TGTGCCAGCAGCTTGCGGGGGGGTGGTAATCAGCCCCAGCATTTT.

The V and J genes are TRBV29-1 and TRBJ2-1, with 7 bases identical to TRBD2. The J segment lost 3 bases and the V segment lost 1 base, leaving 6 bases of the junction unmatched. Per the germline V gene, CDR1 is SQVTM and CDR2 is ANQGSEA. The CDR3 has 15 residues. The CDR3 here is CSVEGLADDYNEQFF. CDR3 sequence (DNA): TGCAGCGTTGAAGGGCTAGCGGACGACTACAATGAGCAGTTCTTC.

This rearrangement joins TRBV29-1 to TRBJ2-7; D is unclear. The V gene's germline CDR1 is SQVTM and CDR2 ANQGSEA. There are 13 residues in the CDR3. V lost 1 base and J lost 0, with 7 bases in between. The DNA for the CDR3 is TGCAGCGTTGAAGGGACGGACTCCTACGAGCAGTACTTC. Amino acids: CSVEGTDSYEQYF.

CDR3 in amino acids: CAWSGRNYYTDTQYF. The CDR3 DNA sequence: TGTGCCTGGTCCGGGCGGAACTACTACACAGATACGCAGTATTTT. The chain carries TRBV30 and TRBJ2-3; D not certain. Trimming stripped 5 bases from V and 2 bases from J, with 17 bases between. The CDR3 spans 15 residues. Germline V gene data show CDR1 as GTSNPN and CDR2 as SVGIG (reference sequence). Supplemented by reference TRBV30 and TRBJ2-3, the full variable domain reads SQTIHQWPATLVQPVGSPLSLECTVEGTSNPNLYWYRQAAGRGLQLLFYSVGIGQISSEVPQNLSASRPQDRQFILSSKKLLLSDSGFYLCAWSGRNYYTDTQYFGPGTRLTVL.

The chain employs TRBV7-2 and TRBJ2-3; 11 positions match TRBD2. CDR1 SGHTA and CDR2 FQGNSA come from the germline V gene. This CDR3 spans 16 amino acids. With V trimmed by 3 bases and J by 0 bases, 2 bases remained unmatched. Here the CDR3 DNA reads TGTGCCAGCAGCTTTAGCGGGAGGGCTAGCACAGATACGCAGTATTTT. It specifies CASSFSGRASTDTQYF.

V usage is TRBV6-1 and J usage is TRBJ2-7; the match to TRBD1 covers 9 bases. Germline trimming cut 8 bases from V and 4 bases from J; bases unmatched to any gene: 9. The CDR3 contains 14 residues. Germline loops: CDR1 MNHNS, CDR2 SASEGT. The CDR3 nucleotides are TGTGCCAGCCGTGGACAGGGGCGTATGTACGAGCAGTACTTC. It yields the protein CASRGQGRMYEQYF.

The CDR3 DNA sequence: TGTGCCAGCAGTTTTAGACTTACTTACACCGGGGAGCTGTTTTTT. This sequence encodes CASSFRLTYTGELFF. The chain links TRBV27 to TRBJ2-2, with D hard to call. Trimming took 3 bases from V and 3 from J, leaving 11 bases between them. The CDR3 is made up of 15 amino acids. Germline V gives CDR1 MNHEY, CDR2 SMNVEV (reference sequence).

The chain links TRBV7-3 to TRBJ2-3; 14 positions agree with TRBD2. Germline V gives CDR1 SGHTA, CDR2 FQGTGA. With 0 bases clipped from V and 1 base from J, the junction kept 15 bases outside the gene matches. The CDR3 has 22 residues. CDR3 sequence: CASSLTYGAPRLAGGRTDTQYF. The CDR3 DNA is TGTGCCAGCAGCTTAACTTACGGGGCCCCCCGACTAGCGGGAGGGCGCACAGATACGCAGTATTTT.